This T cell receptor beta chain is drawn from a study of cytomegalovirus exposure and HLA in healthy donors. The germline V and J ends were trimmed by 3 bases and 2 bases, with 23 bases remaining between them. CDR1 MGHRA and CDR2 YSYEKL come from the germline V gene. The CDR3 consists of 19 residues. The PCR made use of 60 Vbeta and 13 Jbeta primers. The method was immunoSEQ multiplex PCR; TCRdb's version includes in-frame clones alone and lacks a portion of them. The sample lists roughly 67,000 clones; around 78% were seen once. Regarding the study as a whole: The CMV antigen specificity of a few CMV-associated chains was confirmed through in vitro analysis.

As for this clone: Antigen: not known. Other DNA sequences in the sample encode the same CDR3.

This chain uses TRBV4-1 with TRBJ2-1, with D maybe TRBD2 (5 bases). The sequencing sample was made of PBMCs. The TCR comes from a man aged 40-50 years in good health and CMV-seronegative. CDR3 bases: TGCGCCAGCAGCCAGGATAGAGTCGTTGGGGAGCAAGCCTACAATGAGCAGTTCTTC. Translated: CASSQDRVVGEQAYNEQFF.